These 15 T cell receptor beta chains were sequenced from one sample in a study of T cells after yellow fever vaccination. TCRdb passed the 5' RACE reads through MiXCR, listing each CDR3 protein once. This repertoire shows over 300,000 distinct CDR3 sequences, about 6.6% found once; its top ten account for about 18%. The specimen was PBMCs, collected more than 35 days after the first yellow fever vaccination. The receptors come from a man aged 18-30 years who received the YFV17D yellow fever vaccine.

A word on this clonotype: This may be a read error, as it is one base from a much larger clone. V gene TRBV10-3 combines with J gene TRBJ1-6; a possible D gene is TRBD1 (6 bases). V gave up 11 bases and J gave up 7 bases, with 15 bases separating them. CDR1 is ENHRY and CDR2 is SYGVKD in the germline V gene. This CDR3 has 13 residues. This chain's CDR3 is CAVGTQLNSPLHF. CDR3 coding DNA: TGTGCCGTAGGGACACAATTAAATTCACCCCTCCACTTT.

This clonotype has a handful of counts. This rearrangement joins TRBV27 to TRBJ1-5; D is unresolved. Germline V CDR1 and CDR2: MNHEY, SMNVEV (reference sequence). The CDR3 runs 14 residues. Deletions cut 2 bases from V and 0 bases from J, with 5 bases between. CDR3 sequence reads: CASSLRYSNQPQHF. CDR3 DNA: TGTGCCAGCAGTTTAAGGTATAGCAATCAGCCCCAGCATTTT.

Only a few counts were recorded for this clonotype. The chain links TRBV7-3 to TRBJ1-1, with a possible D match to TRBD1 (6 bases). With 6 bases removed from V and 1 base from J, the gap between germline ends came to 18 bases. This CDR3 spans 16 amino acids. CDR1 is SGHTA and CDR2 is FQGTGA in the germline V gene. This chain's CDR3 is CASRGGGQRGNTEAFF. The CDR3 coding sequence is TGTGCCAGCAGAGGAGGGGGGCAGAGGGGGAACACTGAAGCTTTCTTT.

In this sample, this clonotype turned up many times. J is TRBJ2-5 and V is TRBV20-1, with TRBD2 matching over 13 bases. V gave up 1 base and J gave up 5 bases; unmatched junction bases: 7. CDR3 length equals 16 residues. Germline assignment: CDR1 DFQATT and CDR2 SNEGSKA (reference sequence). CDR3 residues: CSARGKLAGGPETQYF. CDR3 bases: TGCAGTGCTAGAGGAAAACTAGCGGGGGGGCCCGAGACCCAGTACTTC.

This clonotype was detected a few times. The V call is TRBV6-6, the J call TRBJ2-1, with D unresolved. V shed 3 bases and J shed 4 bases, with 13 bases lying between them. Germline CDR1 MNHNY, CDR2 SVGAGI (reference sequence). The CDR3 is made up of 15 amino acids. The CDR3 protein is CASSYPRTGYNEQFF. For the CDR3, the DNA is TGTGCCAGCAGTTATCCCCGGACGGGTTACAATGAGCAGTTCTTC.

This clonotype came up once. Since no conserved phenylalanine or tryptophan closes the CDR3, a read error is the likely cause. The chain uses TRBV7-9 and TRBJ2-1; D not certain. CDR1 is SEHNR and CDR2 is FQNEAQ in the germline V gene (reference sequence). This CDR3 has 12 amino acids. The ends were cut back, 6 bases at V and 9 bases at J, with 12 bases in the middle. CDR3 sequence reads: CASRPPAREQFL. The DNA of the CDR3 is TGTGCCAGCAGACCACCGGCCCGTGAGCAGTTCCTC.

This clonotype was seen more than once but under ten times. The chain uses TRBV5-6 and TRBJ1-1; D gene unclear. Between the trimmed V and J ends, which lost 1 base and 3 bases, there was a span of 7 bases. The germline V gene encodes CDR1 SGHDT and CDR2 YYEEEE. The CDR3 length is 13 residues. The CDR3 sequence: CASSLISDTEAFF. The CDR3 DNA is TGTGCCAGCAGCTTGATCTCGGACACTGAAGCTTTCTTT.

This clonotype was counted between two and nine times. This chain uses TRBV7-8 with TRBJ1-3, with a possible D match to TRBD1 (6 bases). V lost 5 bases, J lost 4 bases, and 12 bases lay in between. This CDR3 comprises 14 residues. Germline V gives CDR1 SGHVS, CDR2 FQNEAQ. CDR3 nucleotide sequence: TGTGCCAGCAGCCACCGGACAGCCGGAAACACCATATATTTT. Encoded protein: CASSHRTAGNTIYF.

This clonotype turned up a few times. This chain uses TRBV4-2 with TRBJ2-1; D is possibly TRBD1 (5 bases). In germline, CDR1 is LGHNA, CDR2 YNFKEQ. V was clipped by 1 base and J by 0 bases, with 10 bases between them. The CDR3 has 16 amino acids. The CDR3 nucleotides read TGTGCCAGCAGCCAAGGGGGCTCCACCTCCTACAATGAGCAGTTCTTC. Translating gives CASSQGGSTSYNEQFF.

This clonotype came up a few times. The gene calls are TRBV3-1 and TRBJ1-2; 7 nucleotides match TRBD1. Germline V gene data show CDR1 as LGHDT and CDR2 as YNNKEL (reference sequence). The CDR3 runs 16 residues. J was trimmed by 6 bases and V by 4 bases; bases with no gene match: 14. The CDR3 region has the DNA TGTGCCAGCAGCCGCCCAGACAGGGACATCAGGGATGGCTACACCTTC. Amino acid sequence: CASSRPDRDIRDGYTF.

There are a few counts of this clonotype. Written as DNA, the CDR3 is TGTGCCTGGACAGGGGCCAACGTCCTGACTTTC. It codes for CAWTGANVLTF. The chain joins TRBV30 to TRBJ2-6; D not resolved. This CDR3 is 11 amino acids long. Trimming removed 4 bases at V and 4 bases at J, with 2 bases between. The germline V gene has CDR1 GTSNPN and CDR2 SVGIG (reference sequence).

The chain uses TRBV28 and TRBJ2-7, with 8 nucleotides matching TRBD2. The CDR3 is 15 residues long. V dropped 6 bases and J dropped 2; count of bases not matched to a gene: 9. CDR1 is MDHEN, CDR2 SYDVKM, per germline. The CDR3 sequence: CASSNLAGLAYEQYV. As DNA, the CDR3 is TGTGCCAGCAGCAATCTAGCGGGCCTAGCCTACGAGCAGTACGTC.

Ten or more counts support this clonotype. The chain's CDR3 is CASSYGGGETQYF. CDR3 nucleotide sequence: TGTGCCAGCAGTTACGGGGGGGGAGAGACCCAGTACTTC. The gene calls are TRBV6-6 and TRBJ2-5, with 7 bases that match TRBD2. The V and J ends lost 2 bases and 4 bases, in that order; junction bases with no gene match: 1. The CDR3 is made up of 13 amino acids. In germline, CDR1 is MNHNY, CDR2 SVGAGI (reference sequence).

The table lists this clonotype with a few counts. This rearrangement joins TRBV12-3 or TRBV12-4 to TRBJ2-6; 7 positions match TRBD2. The CDR3 loop spans 18 amino acids. V lost 7 bases to trimming and J lost 0 bases; unmatched junction nucleotides: 12. The CDR3 reads CASTLGPAGHSGANVLTF. CDR3 DNA: TGTGCCAGCACCCTAGGCCCAGCGGGGCACTCTGGGGCCAACGTCCTGACTTTC.

This clonotype was picked up a small number of times. As DNA, the CDR3 is TGCAGCGTTGGTCACAGTGAAGCTTTCTTT. Protein product: CSVGHSEAFF. The V gene is TRBV29-1, the J gene TRBJ1-1, with D unclear. CDR1 and CDR2 (germline): SQVTM, ANQGSEA. This CDR3 is built from 10 residues. The ends were cut back, 4 bases at V and 7 bases at J, with 7 bases in the middle.